The clone carrying this T cell receptor (beta chain) was picked up many times. From the 5' RACE reads, TCRdb called clonotypes with MiXCR, one entry per CDR3 protein. This table has 350,000 or so distinct CDR3 sequences, about 9.9% appearing once. The sample belongs to a study of CD8 T cells in ankylosing spondylitis. The CDR3 length is 14 residues. Germline lookup yields CDR1 MNHNS and CDR2 SASEGT. Trimming removed 6 bases at V and 3 bases at J, with 12 bases between. Sequenced input: blood, either unsorted or a sorted T cell fraction (not recorded which). The chain combines TRBV6-1 with TRBJ2-1; possible D gene TRBD1, 6 bases. The sequence was obtained from a female donor with ankylosing spondylitis or in good health (not recorded which). The CDR3 DNA follows: TGTGCCAGCAGACAGACAGGTTACTACAATGAGCAGTTCTTC. Amino acids: CASRQTGYYNEQFF.